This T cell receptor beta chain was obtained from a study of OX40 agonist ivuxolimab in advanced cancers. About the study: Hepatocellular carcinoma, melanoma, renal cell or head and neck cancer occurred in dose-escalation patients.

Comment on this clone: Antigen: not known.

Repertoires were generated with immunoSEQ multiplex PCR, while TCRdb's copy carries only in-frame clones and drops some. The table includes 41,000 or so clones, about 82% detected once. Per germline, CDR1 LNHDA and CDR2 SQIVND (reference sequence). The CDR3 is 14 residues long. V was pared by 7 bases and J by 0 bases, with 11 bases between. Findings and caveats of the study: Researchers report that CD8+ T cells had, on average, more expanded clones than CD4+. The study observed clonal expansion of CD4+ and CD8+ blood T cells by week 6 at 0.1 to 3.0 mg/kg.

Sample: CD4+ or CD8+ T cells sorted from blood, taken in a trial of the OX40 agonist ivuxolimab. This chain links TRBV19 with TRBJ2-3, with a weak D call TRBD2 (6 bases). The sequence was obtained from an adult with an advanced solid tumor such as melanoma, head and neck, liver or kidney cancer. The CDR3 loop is CASISGPSTDTQYF. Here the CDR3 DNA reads TGTGCCAGTATCAGCGGGCCGAGCACAGATACGCAGTATTTT.